The clone carrying this T cell receptor beta chain came up a few times. Its antigen is not identified. TCRdb keeps only in-frame clones here, not all; method: immunoSEQ multiplex PCR. The sample lists under 25,000 clones, roughly 87% occurring once. The data stem from a study of T cells and Merkel cell carcinoma outcomes. The study's findings and limits: Reportedly, T-cell repertoire with density predicts Merkel cell carcinoma outcomes.

The CDR3 is 13 amino acids. Germline V lookup: CDR1 SGHRS, CDR2 YFSETQ. Trimming removed 0 bases at V and 2 bases at J, with 6 bases between. Input material: tumor tissue from Merkel cell carcinoma. The chain carries TRBV5-1 and TRBJ2-7; D gene uncertain. This TCR came from a human donor with Merkel cell carcinoma. As DNA, the CDR3 is TGCGCCAGCAGCTTGGCCAGCACCTACGAGCAGTACTTC. It specifies CASSLASTYEQYF. The whole variable domain, remainder taken from reference TRBV5-1 and TRBJ2-7, is KAGVTQTPRYLIKTRGQQVTLSCSPISGHRSVSWYQQTPGQGLQFLFEYFSETQRNKGNFPGRFSGRQFSNSRSEMNVSTLELGDSALYLCASSLASTYEQYFGPGTRLTVT.